The text below deals with one T cell receptor (beta chain). What antigen it recognizes has not been identified. At one end the junction does not follow the germline gene, possibly because of a read error. Systemically healthy Caucasian individuals from Russia, 35 to 50 in total and aged about 6 to 95 years, were included as donors. Roughly 9 milliliters of peripheral blood were drawn from each donor into EDTA-treated Vacutainer tubes. Ficoll-Paque density-gradient centrifugation was used to isolate PBMCs, with at least 6.5 million per sample. Total RNA, at least 6 micrograms per sample, was extracted from PBMCs with Trizol reagent. For every donor, an aliquot of PBMCs went through flow cytometry to measure the percentages of naive CD45RAhigh/CD27high T cells. The data belong to a study of blood T cells in healthy people across ages (dated by TCRdb to the mid-2010s). Describing the broader study: In model experiments, template switching captured about one uniquely barcoded TCR beta cDNA molecule for every two T cells. To track age-related changes in TCR beta repertoire diversity, the study relied on deep sequencing normalized with unique cDNA molecular identifiers. Four age groups were formed from the donors: young (average roughly 16 years), middle-aged (around 41), aged (about 62) and long-lived (82). Donors of different ages were randomly distributed across sequencing lanes to avoid experimental bias. The study analyzed two additional independent replicas of 1 million unique cDNA reads from the same blood draw for two donors, one aged 18 to 30 and one aged 80 or older. The full study reports these points: Estimates of total diversity based on one million sequenced T cells were regarded as lower bounds and as underestimates. As age increased, observed TCR beta diversity per million T cells dropped in a roughly linear way, and a significant reduction was already evident by age around 41. Compared with the aged group, more naive CD4+ T cells, fewer expanded clones and increased TCR diversity were shown by the long-lived group, suggesting age selection. The CMV infection status of donors was not known, potentially confounding age-related changes in expanded clonotypes. Conclusive comparison of naive and antigen-experienced compartments was prevented by the profiling of bulk unsorted PBMCs. There was a strong correlation between observed TCR beta diversity and the percentage of naive T cells measured by flow cytometry.

Receptor amplification or capture employed 5' RACE. Reads for this sample came from an Illumina HiSeq 2500. A second PCR of about 6 to 11 cycles was performed with a sample-barcoded 5' primer and a J-beta primer mix. A unique molecular identifier was introduced onto each TCR beta cDNA molecule by a template-switch 5' adaptor carrying 12 random nucleotides. Each sample yielded at least 3 million CDR3-containing paired-end reads. First-strand cDNA was synthesized from all RNA with the Mint cDNA synthesis kit, primed by a TRBC-specific oligonucleotide. Following uracil-DNA glycosylase treatment, a first 18-cycle PCR with universal primers M1SS and BC2_uni_R was performed on all cDNA. From the authors' description of their analysis: For normalization, 1 million high-quality reads, each with a distinct molecular identifier, were randomly selected from each sample. Instead of being binned into consensus sequences, reads that shared molecular identifiers were thrown out. MiTCR, run with a Q25 quality threshold and the strictest error-elimination algorithm, handled CDR3 identification, clonotype clustering and error correction. A nonparametric unseen species model using Euler transformation provided a lower-bound estimate of total TCR beta diversity. In-frame beta chains were kept once TCRdb had trimmed the public reads at Q25 with fastp and called clones with MiXCR. Every CDR3 protein is listed once, alongside the most common genes and DNA of its rows. The V and J calls here are based on TCRdb, not the publication. The sample yields roughly 720,000 distinct CDR3 sequences; about 55% were counted once. The ten largest account for under 50% of the sample.

Measured from the cysteine to the phenylalanine, the CDR3 is 17 residues long. Only the CDR3 portion is preserved as DNA: 51 bases, with reading frame beginning at the first base. According to the germline V gene (reference sequence), CDR1 reads SEHNR and CDR2 reads FQNEAQ. This TCR came from a man at least 80 years old in good health. The sequence is built from TRBV7-9 and TRBJ2-7; a tentative D call is TRBD1 (6 bases match). Sequencing used blood. The CDR3 reads CAGSSIGARDTTYEQYF. The DNA reads as follows: TGTGCCGGCAGCTCCATAGGGGCCCGGGACACTACCTACGAGCAGTACTTC.